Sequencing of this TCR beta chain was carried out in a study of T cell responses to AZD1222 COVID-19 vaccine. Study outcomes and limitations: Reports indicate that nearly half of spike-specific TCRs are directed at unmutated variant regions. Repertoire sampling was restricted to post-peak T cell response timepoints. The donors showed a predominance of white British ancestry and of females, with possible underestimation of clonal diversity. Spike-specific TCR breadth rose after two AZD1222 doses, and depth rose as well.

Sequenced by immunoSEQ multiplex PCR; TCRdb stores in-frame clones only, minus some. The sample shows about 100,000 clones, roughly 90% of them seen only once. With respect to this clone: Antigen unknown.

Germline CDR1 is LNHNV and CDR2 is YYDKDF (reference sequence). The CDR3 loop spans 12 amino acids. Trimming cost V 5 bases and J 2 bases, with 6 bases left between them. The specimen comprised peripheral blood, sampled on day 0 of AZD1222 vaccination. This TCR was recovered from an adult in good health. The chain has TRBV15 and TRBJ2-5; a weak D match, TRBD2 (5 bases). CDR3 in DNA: TGTGCCACCAGCTGGACTCAAGAGACCCAGTACTTC. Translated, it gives CATSWTQETQYF.